This record concerns one T cell receptor (beta chain) sequence. The antigen is undetermined. CD8+ and CD4+ T cells from blood underwent TCR beta sequencing, which was carried out in a high-throughput format. The healthy controls were matched to patients by age and sex. The data stem from a study of CD8 T cells in Susac syndrome. The study, taken as a whole, reports: By the study's own acknowledgment, its TCR sequencing and HLA analysis included relatively few individuals.

V was trimmed by 6 bases and J by 12 bases, leaving 9 bases between them. There are 10 residues in the CDR3. Germline-derived CDR1 and CDR2 are SNHLY and FYNNEI. Reverse transcription of about 0.45 to 1 ug RNA was performed with random hexamers. It was immunoSEQ multiplex PCR that amplified TCR beta CDR3 across 54 Vbeta and 13 Jbeta. TCRdb used MiXCR to reprocess the immunoSEQ multiplex PCR reads, holding one entry per CDR3 protein. The table includes 80,000 or so distinct CDR3 sequences, approximately 94% detected once. The chain has TRBV2 and TRBJ2-1; D gene ambiguous. This clonotype was sampled from a human donor in good health. Sequenced material: CD8+ T cells from PBMCs. For the CDR3, the DNA is TGTGCCAGCAGGGGAAGGGTGCAGTTCTTC. It codes for CASRGRVQFF. The whole variable domain, remainder taken from reference TRBV2 and TRBJ2-1, is EPEVTQTPSHQVTQMGQEVILRCVPISNHLYFYWYRQILGQKVEFLVSFYNNEISEKSEIFDDQFSVERPDGSNFTLKIRSTKLEDSAMYFCASRGRVQFFGPGTRLTVL.